One and the same sample provided the 21 T cell receptor beta chains below, sequenced in a study of T cell responses to AZD1222 COVID-19 vaccine. Some clones are missing from TCRdb's copy, which holds only in-frame ones; the method was immunoSEQ multiplex PCR. This table has more than 85,000 clones, around 80% appearing once. The material sequenced was peripheral blood, taken on day 0 of AZD1222 vaccination. All receptors come from an adult in good health.

This clone occurred once. V is TRBV7-2 and J is TRBJ2-7; 11 bases line up with TRBD2. Germline assignment: CDR1 SGHTA and CDR2 FQGNSA. With 5 bases clipped from V and 5 bases from J, the junction kept 5 bases outside the gene matches. This CDR3 comprises 14 residues. CDR3 residues: CASSLSGRVDEQYF. Written as DNA, the CDR3 is TGTGCCAGCAGCCTTAGCGGGAGGGTTGACGAGCAGTACTTC.

The chain links TRBV9 to TRBJ2-1, with 13 bases lining up with TRBD2. This CDR3 has 15 amino acids. In germline, CDR1 is SGDLS, CDR2 YYNGEE. The ends lost 0 bases at V and 8 bases at J; junction bases unmatched: 2. The CDR3 nucleotides are TGTGCCAGCAGCGTAGGGACTAGCGGGAGTGATGAGCAGTTCTTC. Amino acids: CASSVGTSGSDEQFF.

The chain links TRBV7-2 to TRBJ1-6; 10 positions match TRBD1. Unmatched junction bases numbered 2, after V lost 1 base and J lost 8 bases. CDR1 SGHTA and CDR2 FQGNSA come from the germline V gene. The CDR3 is made up of 15 amino acids. For the CDR3, the DNA is TGTGCCAGCAGCTTAGTGGGACAGGGGTATTCACCCCTCCACTTT. It yields the protein CASSLVGQGYSPLHF.

The V and J genes are TRBV19 and TRBJ2-7; 8 bases line up with TRBD2. The CDR3 is 15 residues long. Germline V lookup: CDR1 LNHDA, CDR2 SQIVND (reference sequence). With 7 bases clipped from V and 0 bases from J, the junction kept 8 bases outside the gene matches. This CDR3 reads CASTPSGRSSYEQYF. The CDR3 nucleotides are TGTGCCAGTACCCCTAGCGGGCGGAGCTCCTACGAGCAGTACTTC.

This sequence joins TRBV6-2 or TRBV6-3 and TRBJ1-2; 12 positions match TRBD1. The CDR3 runs to 17 residues. Germline CDR1 MNHEY, CDR2 SVGEGT. V was clipped by 5 bases and J by 6 bases; unmatched bases: 13. CDR3 protein: CASSARHRDRGLNGYTF. In DNA, the CDR3 is TGTGCCAGCAGTGCTCGCCACCGGGACAGGGGGCTTAATGGCTACACCTTC.

The chain recombines TRBV18 with TRBJ2-6; 8 bases match TRBD1. Germline assignment: CDR1 KGHSH and CDR2 LQKENI. After removal of 2 bases from V and 3 bases from J, the junction contained 3 bases not matched to a gene. This CDR3 is built from 16 residues. The CDR3: CASSPRTGHGANVLTF. In nucleotides, the CDR3 is TGTGCCAGCTCACCAAGGACAGGGCATGGGGCCAACGTCCTGACTTTC.

This clone has just one count. This chain connects TRBV9 to TRBJ1-1; unclear D gene. CDR1 and CDR2 (germline): SGDLS, YYNGEE. V lost 7 bases and J lost 5, with 15 bases in between. The CDR3 length is 13 residues. The CDR3 DNA reads as TGTGCCAGCTCCCCCACGATGGGAACTGAAGCTTTCTTT. This gives the protein CASSPTMGTEAFF. Drawing the rest from reference TRBV9 and TRBJ1-1, the complete variable domain is DSGVTQTPKHLITATGQRVTLRCSPRSGDLSVYWYQQSLDQGLQFLIQYYNGEERAKGNILERFSAQQFPDLHSELNLSSLELGDSALYFCASSPTMGTEAFFGQGTRLTVV.

The J gene is TRBJ1-5, the V gene TRBV28; D is perhaps TRBD1 (6 bases). CDR3 size: 12 residues. CDR1 and CDR2 (germline): MDHEN, SYDVKM. V was shortened by 7 bases and J by 6 bases, with 10 bases between the two germline ends. This chain's CDR3 is CASIGGRQPQHF. CDR3 nucleotides: TGTGCCAGCATTGGGGGCCGTCAGCCCCAGCATTTT. The full variable domain, rest sourced from reference TRBV28 and TRBJ1-5, is DVKVTQSSRYLVKRTGEKVFLECVQDMDHENMFWYRQDPGLGLRLIYFSYDVKMKEKGDIPEGYSVSREKKERFSLILESASTNQTSMYLCASIGGRQPQHFGDGTRLSIL.

CDR3 residues: CASVEPTGTDQPQHF. As DNA, the CDR3 is TGTGCCAGCGTGGAACCGACCGGGACAGATCAGCCCCAGCATTTT. The chain has TRBV3-1 (or the pseudogene TRBV3-2) and TRBJ1-5; 7 bases fit TRBD1. Trimming at V came to 8 bases and at J to 5 bases, leaving 12 bases not matched to a gene. This CDR3 contains 15 residues. CDR1 is LGHDT, CDR2 YNNKEL, per germline (reference sequence).

This clone was seen only a few times. The rearrangement links TRBV7-2 to TRBJ1-2; no clear D. CDR1 and CDR2 (germline): SGHTA, FQGNSA. Between the trimmed V and J ends, which lost 1 base and 0 bases, there was a span of 12 bases. The CDR3 has 16 amino acids. The CDR3 region is CASSLGGTRANYGYTF. CDR3 DNA: TGTGCCAGCAGCTTAGGTGGCACCCGAGCTAACTATGGCTACACCTTC. The variable domain in full, with the rest retrieved from reference TRBV7-2 and TRBJ1-2, is GAGVSQSPSNKVTEKGKDVELRCDPISGHTALYWYRQSLGQGLEFLIYFQGNSAPDKSGLPSDRFSAERTGGSVSTLTIQRTQQEDSAVYLCASSLGGTRANYGYTFGSGTRLTVV.

The chain couples TRBV28 to TRBJ1-4; D gene unclear. Per germline, CDR1 MDHEN and CDR2 SYDVKM. V was trimmed by 3 bases and J by 8 bases, leaving 7 bases between them. The CDR3 length is 12 residues. The CDR3: CASSFQIEKLFF. DNA for the CDR3: TGTGCCAGCAGTTTTCAGATCGAAAAACTGTTTTTT. The entire variable domain, with the rest obtained from reference TRBV28 and TRBJ1-4, is as follows: DVKVTQSSRYLVKRTGEKVFLECVQDMDHENMFWYRQDPGLGLRLIYFSYDVKMKEKGDIPEGYSVSREKKERFSLILESASTNQTSMYLCASSFQIEKLFFGSGTQLSVL.

V gene TRBV19 combines with J gene TRBJ2-5; 8 bases agree with TRBD2. CDR3 length: 15 amino acids. The ends lost 1 base at V and 2 bases at J; junction bases unmatched: 3. Germline CDR1 reads LNHDA; CDR2 reads SQIVND (reference sequence). The CDR3 DNA is TGTGCCAGTAGTATAGTCGGGGGGGCTCAAGAGACCCAGTACTTC. This translates into CASSIVGGAQETQYF.

V gene TRBV9 combines with J gene TRBJ2-2; 10 bases are shared with TRBD2. From germline, CDR1 is SGDLS and CDR2 YYNGEE. The ends lost 3 bases at V and 1 base at J; junction bases unmatched: 3. This CDR3 region has 16 residues. The CDR3 sequence is CASSDPSGRNTGELFF. In DNA form, the CDR3 reads TGTGCCAGCAGCGACCCTAGCGGGAGGAACACCGGGGAGCTGTTTTTT. Drawing the rest from reference TRBV9 and TRBJ2-2, the complete variable domain is DSGVTQTPKHLITATGQRVTLRCSPRSGDLSVYWYQQSLDQGLQFLIQYYNGEERAKGNILERFSAQQFPDLHSELNLSSLELGDSALYFCASSDPSGRNTGELFFGEGSRLTVL.

This clone was recorded a few times. This sequence joins TRBV27 and TRBJ2-3, with D hard to call. Trimming took off 10 bases at V and 15 bases at J, with 23 bases between the two ends. The germline V gene has CDR1 MNHEY and CDR2 SMNVEV (reference sequence). This CDR3 comprises 12 residues. CDR3 coding DNA: TGTGCCAACCTCCGCCTACCGAGGCTCGGTTATTTT. Amino acids: CANLRLPRLGYF.

This clone was seen more than once but under ten times. The chain joins TRBV27 to TRBJ1-4; 8 bases line up with TRBD1. CDR1 is MNHEY, CDR2 SMNVEV, per germline (reference sequence). Unmatched junction bases numbered 4, after V lost 4 bases and J lost 9 bases. CDR3 length equals 13 residues. In DNA form, the CDR3 reads TGTGCCAGCAGTTCAGACAGGGGCAAAAAACTGTTTTTT. Residues: CASSSDRGKKLFF.

The rearrangement links TRBV11-1 to TRBJ2-2; D remains ambiguous. V lost 1 base and J 3 bases, leaving 6 bases between the germline ends. The germline V gene has CDR1 SGHAT and CDR2 FQDESV (reference sequence). The CDR3 has 14 residues. The CDR3 reads CASSLGTYTGELFF. The DNA for the CDR3 is TGTGCCAGCAGCTTAGGTACCTACACCGGGGAGCTGTTTTTT.

The CDR3 here is CASSSTRVPKNIQYF. The DNA of the CDR3 is TGTGCCAGCAGCTCCACGAGGGTCCCCAAAAACATTCAGTACTTC. The chain has TRBV3-1 (or the pseudogene TRBV3-2) and TRBJ2-4; maybe TRBD2 (5 bases). V was trimmed by 5 bases and J by 2 bases, leaving 13 bases between them. Per the germline V gene, CDR1 is LGHDT and CDR2 is YNNKEL (reference sequence). This CDR3 spans 15 amino acids.

The CDR3 spells CASSFGRENTEAFF. DNA for the CDR3: TGTGCCAGCAGCTTCGGGAGGGAGAACACTGAAGCTTTCTTT. The chain combines TRBV11-2 with TRBJ1-1, with D unclear. Trimming removed 3 bases from V and 1 base from J, with 9 bases in between. CDR3 length: 14 amino acids. The germline CDR1 and CDR2 sequences are SGHAT and FQNNGV.

The chain links TRBV11-2 to TRBJ2-1, with 7 bases matching TRBD1. Germline V gene data show CDR1 as SGHAT and CDR2 as FQNNGV. V shed 7 bases, J shed 5 bases, and the junction held 20 bases outside the gene matches. This CDR3 is 18 amino acids long. CDR3 protein: CASNLYLGPRQGDNEQFF. The DNA for the CDR3 is TGTGCCAGCAATCTCTATCTCGGTCCGAGACAGGGTGACAATGAGCAGTTCTTC.

This clone was seen a single time. This chain uses TRBV3-1 (or the pseudogene TRBV3-2) with TRBJ1-1, with D unclear. The CDR3 loop spans 16 amino acids. The germline CDR1 and CDR2 sequences are LGHDT and YNNKEL (reference sequence). Trimming stripped 4 bases from V and 1 base from J, with 16 bases between. CDR3 nucleotide sequence: TGTGCCAGCAGCCCTCGTGGTAGGCGGACGAACACTGAAGCTTTCTTT. As protein: CASSPRGRRTNTEAFF.

This rearrangement joins TRBV18 to TRBJ2-2; 9 positions match TRBD2. The V gene end was trimmed by 3 bases and the J gene end by 5 bases; junction bases not matched to a gene: 10. CDR1 and CDR2 from the germline V gene are KGHSH and LQKENI. The CDR3 spans 17 residues. In DNA form, the CDR3 reads TGTGCCAGCTCACCCCACTTAGCGGGAGAGAGAACCGGGGAGCTGTTTTTT. It translates to CASSPHLAGERTGELFF.